These T cell receptor beta chains were read from a single sample in a study of T cells in Graves' hyperthyroidism and ophthalmopathy. A single record per CDR3 protein comes from TCRdb applying MiXCR to the multiplex PCR reads. The repertoire holds 500,000 to 800,000 distinct CDR3 sequences, with approximately 15% as singletons. Sequences were obtained from blood. The receptors were sampled from a woman in her forties or fifties with Graves' ophthalmopathy. The CDR3 runs from the conserved cysteine through the conserved F or W. The order of the fields is CDR3 DNA, CDR3 protein, V gene, J gene, D gene, CDR3 length, clone size. The D gene is left open where the match is weak. Rows may omit the clone size; those that give it use once, few, many or a size class.

cdr3_nt: TGTGCCAGTAGTATAGATTGGACAGAGAACACTGAAGCTTTCTTT
cdr3_aa: CASSIDWTENTEAFF
v_call: TRBV19
j_call: TRBJ1-1
d_call: NA
cdr3_length: 15
clone_size: few

cdr3_nt: TGTGCCAGCAGCGGTACAGGGGTGGTTATAGGTGAAGCTTTCTTT
cdr3_aa: CASSGTGVVIGEAFF
v_call: TRBV11-3
j_call: TRBJ1-1
d_call: TRBD1
cdr3_length: 15
clone_size: many

cdr3_nt: TGCAGCGTTTTGACAGGATCTAGCAATCAGCCCCAGCATTTT
cdr3_aa: CSVLTGSSNQPQHF
v_call: TRBV29-1
j_call: TRBJ1-5
d_call: NA
cdr3_length: 14
clone_size: NA

cdr3_nt: TGCGCCAGCAGCCCTGACGGCCCTCCCTCTACGCAGTACTTC
cdr3_aa: CASSPDGPPSTQYF
v_call: TRBV5-1
j_call: TRBJ2-7
d_call: NA
cdr3_length: 14
clone_size: NA

cdr3_nt: TGTGCCAGCACTTCAGGGGTCGATGAAAAACTGTTTTTT
cdr3_aa: CASTSGVDEKLFF
v_call: TRBV7-9
j_call: TRBJ1-4
d_call: NA
cdr3_length: 13
clone_size: NA

cdr3_nt: TGTGCCAGCCAACGCACAGGGGCTCGCAATCAGCCCCAGCATTTT
cdr3_aa: CASQRTGARNQPQHF
v_call: TRBV6-2/TRBV6-3
j_call: TRBJ1-5
d_call: TRBD1
cdr3_length: 15
clone_size: few

cdr3_nt: TGTGCCAGCAGAAGTCAGGAGAGAACTGAAGCTTTCTTT
cdr3_aa: CASRSQERTEAFF
v_call: TRBV28
j_call: TRBJ1-1
d_call: NA
cdr3_length: 13
clone_size: many

cdr3_nt: TGCAGTGCTAGTGCTAGCGGGAGTGATTGGGATGAGCAGTTCTTC
cdr3_aa: CSASASGSDWDEQFF
v_call: TRBV20-1
j_call: TRBJ2-1
d_call: TRBD2
cdr3_length: 15
clone_size: many

cdr3_nt: TGTGCCAGCATTCCCGGAAGGGTGGCCTACGAGCAGTACTTC
cdr3_aa: CASIPGRVAYEQYF
v_call: TRBV28
j_call: TRBJ2-7
d_call: NA
cdr3_length: 14
clone_size: many

cdr3_nt: TGTGCCATCAGTGATGGGACAGACTACAATGAGCAGTTCTTC
cdr3_aa: CAISDGTDYNEQFF
v_call: TRBV10-3
j_call: TRBJ2-1
d_call: TRBD1
cdr3_length: 14
clone_size: many

cdr3_nt: TGTGCCAGCAGTTTGACAGGGAGTGTCGGGGAGCTGTTTTTT
cdr3_aa: CASSLTGSVGELFF
v_call: TRBV11-2
j_call: TRBJ2-2
d_call: TRBD1
cdr3_length: 14
clone_size: many

cdr3_nt: TGTGCCAGCAGCTTAATTACCGGCACCGGGGAGCTGTTTTTT
cdr3_aa: CASSLITGTGELFF
v_call: TRBV11-1
j_call: TRBJ2-2
d_call: NA
cdr3_length: 14
clone_size: many

cdr3_nt: TGCAGTGCTAGATTCGCTGTGACCCAGTACTTC
cdr3_aa: CSARFAVTQYF
v_call: TRBV20-1
j_call: TRBJ2-5
d_call: NA
cdr3_length: 11
clone_size: many

cdr3_nt: TGTGCCGGCAGCTTCCAGAGGAATGAGCAGTTCTTC
cdr3_aa: CAGSFQRNEQFF
v_call: TRBV13
j_call: TRBJ2-1
d_call: NA
cdr3_length: 12
clone_size: NA